This is a list of T cell receptor beta chains from one sample in a study of patients and donors after allogeneic stem cell transplantation. TCRdb re-analysed the RT-PCR reads in MiXCR, keeping a single row per CDR3 protein. This table holds 920,000 or so distinct CDR3 sequences, more than 15% found once. Material: blood, either unsorted or a sorted T cell fraction (not recorded which). The receptors shown here come from a human donor who was either an allogeneic HSCT recipient or a stem cell or donor lymphocyte infusion donor (not recorded which). It is not recorded whose cells these are; they may come from a transplant donor. Both conserved end residues are part of each CDR3. D genes are given only for firm matches. Where a row states a size, it is once, few, many or the class of an expanded clone; other rows omit it.

TRBD1 | few | TRBJ1-1 | TRBV5-5 | CASSKPGQGVTEAFF | TGTGCCAGCAGCAAGCCGGGACAGGGAGTCACTGAAGCTTTCTTT
. | . | TRBJ1-2 | TRBV12-3/TRBV12-4 | CASSLALGSNYGYTF | TGTGCCAGCAGTTTAGCGCTGGGCAGTAACTATGGCTACACCTTC
TRBD2 | few | TRBJ2-1 | TRBV12-3/TRBV12-4 | CASSTLAGGSNEQFF | TGTGCCAGCAGTACTTTAGCGGGAGGGTCCAATGAGCAGTTCTTC
. | few | TRBJ1-2 | TRBV6-5 | CASSYSATAIYTF | TGTGCCAGCAGTTACTCGGCAACAGCGATCTACACCTTC
TRBD1 | . | TRBJ1-2 | TRBV2 | CASSRGQATYGYTF | TGTGCCAGCAGCCGGGGACAGGCGACTTATGGCTACACCTTC
. | few | TRBJ2-5 | TRBV9 | CASSVLGQETQYF | TGTGCCAGCAGCGTACTAGGCCAAGAGACCCAGTACTTC
. | . | TRBJ1-6 | TRBV3-1 | CASSRRHSGRVNSPLHF | TGTGCCAGCAGCCGGCGACACAGCGGGCGCGTCAATTCACCCCTCCACTTT
. | . | TRBJ1-5 | TRBV6-6 | CASSYGSGQPQHF | TGTGCCAGCAGTTACGGTTCGGGACAGCCCCAGCATTTT
TRBD2 | . | TRBJ2-2 | TRBV14 | CASSRISVGLAATGELFF | TGTGCCAGCAGCAGAATAAGCGTGGGACTAGCGGCAACCGGGGAGCTGTTTTTT
. | few | TRBJ1-2 | TRBV7-9 | CASSLLGGQQNYGYTF | TGTGCCAGCAGCCTTCTGGGGGGACAACAAAACTATGGCTACACCTTC
. | . | TRBJ2-3 | TRBV5-4 | CASSLAIASTTDTQYF | TGTGCCAGCAGCTTGGCGATAGCGAGTACCACAGATACGCAGTATTTT
. | . | TRBJ2-3 | TRBV10-3 | CAISENLGKDTQYF | TGTGCCATCAGTGAGAATCTCGGGAAAGATACGCAGTATTTT
TRBD1 | once | TRBJ1-5 | TRBV28 | CASWDRGNNQPQHF | TGTGCCAGCTGGGACAGGGGGAACAATCAGCCCCAGCATTTT
TRBD1 | few | TRBJ2-7 | TRBV25-1 | CASSRTGWSYEQYF | TGTGCCAGCAGTCGGACAGGGTGGTCCTACGAGCAGTACTTC
. | . | TRBJ2-7 | TRBV5-1 | CASSFDSTAYEQYF | TGCGCCAGCAGCTTCGACTCGACCGCCTACGAGCAGTACTTC
. | . | TRBJ2-1 | TRBV7-9 | CASSLLEGWYNEQFF | TGTGCCAGCAGCCTCCTGGAGGGTTGGTACAATGAGCAGTTCTTC
TRBD2 | . | TRBJ2-3 | TRBV30 | CAWSATSGSTIWQYF | TGTGCCTGGAGTGCTACTAGCGGGTCCACGATTTGGCAGTATTTT
TRBD2 | . | TRBJ2-7 | TRBV29-1 | CSVEGGFSGGAYEQYF | TGCAGCGTTGAAGGAGGATTTAGCGGGGGGGCCTACGAGCAGTACTTC
. | many | TRBJ2-7 | TRBV20-1 | CSARDPWGTPYEQYF | TGCAGTGCTAGAGATCCCTGGGGCACCCCCTACGAGCAGTACTTC
TRBD2 | . | TRBJ2-1 | TRBV7-9 | CASSSSTSPNEQFF | TGTGCCAGCAGCTCCTCGACTAGCCCCAATGAGCAGTTCTTC
TRBD1 | few | TRBJ2-7 | TRBV18 | CASSSRTGSYEQYF | TGTGCCAGCTCATCTCGGACAGGGAGCTACGAGCAGTACTTC
. | few | TRBJ1-3 | TRBV12-3/TRBV12-4 | CASSPPDYSLSGNTIYF | TGTGCCAGCAGTCCCCCGGACTACAGCCTCTCTGGAAACACCATATATTTT
. | many | TRBJ1-5 | TRBV3-1 | CASSQGGGDQPQHF | TGTGCCAGCAGCCAGGGAGGGGGTGATCAGCCCCAGCATTTT
. | few | TRBJ2-7 | TRBV20-1 | CSATKNGRDEQYF | TGCAGTGCCACGAAGAATGGACGGGACGAGCAGTACTTC
TRBD1 | few | TRBJ2-7 | TRBV20-1 | CSAPPGQSSYEQYF | TGCAGTGCTCCGCCGGGACAGAGCTCCTACGAGCAGTACTTC
TRBD1 | . | TRBJ2-3 | TRBV7-8 | CASSFPGAGGSTDTQYF | TGTGCCAGCAGCTTCCCAGGGGCAGGGGGTAGCACAGATACGCAGTATTTT
TRBD1 | . | TRBJ2-5 | TRBV3-1 | CASRPPAGGQETQYF | TGTGCCAGCAGACCTCCTGCAGGGGGACAAGAGACCCAGTACTTC
. | . | TRBJ2-7 | TRBV9 | CASSVEGREMQYF | TGTGCCAGCAGCGTAGAGGGCAGGGAAATGCAGTACTTC
TRBD1 | . | TRBJ1-5 | TRBV20-1 | CSARDKGTGWDQPQHF | TGCAGTGCTAGAGATAAGGGGACAGGGTGGGATCAGCCCCAGCATTTT
. | . | TRBJ2-2 | TRBV6-1 | CASSRTRNTGELFF | TGTGCCAGCAGTCGGACAAGGAACACCGGGGAGCTGTTTTTT
TRBD1 | many | TRBJ1-6 | TRBV4-3 | CASSQTGVNSPLHF | TGCGCCAGCAGCCAAACAGGGGTTAATTCACCCCTCCACTTT
. | many | TRBJ2-5 | TRBV4-3 | CASSHLPPLQETQYF | TGCGCCAGCAGCCACCTTCCCCCCCTACAAGAGACCCAGTACTTC
. | . | TRBJ1-1 | TRBV11-3 | CASSSDGTEAFF | TGTGCCAGCAGCTCCGACGGCACTGAAGCTTTCTTT
. | . | TRBJ2-7 | TRBV10-3 | CAISETATYEQYF | TGTGCCATCAGTGAGACAGCTACCTACGAGCAGTACTTC
TRBD2 | few | TRBJ2-1 | TRBV7-3 | CASSLTPGGRGEQFF | TGTGCCAGCAGCTTAACTCCGGGGGGGAGGGGTGAGCAGTTCTTC
TRBD2 | . | TRBJ2-1 | TRBV6-1 | CASSERGAGGPPGEQFF | TGTGCCAGCAGCGAAAGAGGGGCGGGAGGCCCCCCAGGGGAGCAGTTCTTC
. | . | TRBJ1-4 | TRBV5-1 | CASSLTVADHKKLFF | TGCGCCAGCAGCTTGACAGTCGCCGACCATAAAAAACTGTTTTTT
. | many | TRBJ2-2 | TRBV9 | CASSVKGSWNTGELFF | TGTGCCAGCAGCGTAAAGGGGAGTTGGAACACCGGGGAGCTGTTTTTT
. | . | TRBJ1-2 | TRBV6-1 | CASSEPGRRDGYTF | TGTGCCAGCAGTGAACCAGGCAGACGGGATGGCTACACCTTC
. | . | TRBJ2-7 | TRBV10-3 | CAIAGTQSSYEQYF | TGTGCCATCGCCGGGACTCAGAGCTCCTACGAGCAGTACTTC
. | . | TRBJ1-2 | TRBV25-1 | CASSAHHVTTGYGYTF | TGTGCCAGCAGTGCCCACCACGTGACAACTGGCTATGGCTACACCTTC
TRBD2 | . | TRBJ2-5 | TRBV2 | CASIAGQETQYF | TGTGCCAGCATAGCGGGACAAGAGACCCAGTACTTC
. | . | TRBJ2-5 | TRBV20-1 | CSARVPGTVRETQYF | TGCAGTGCTAGAGTCCCCGGGACTGTTCGGGAGACCCAGTACTTC
TRBD2 | few | TRBJ2-5 | TRBV2 | CASRGLAGPQETQYF | TGTGCCAGCAGGGGACTAGCGGGGCCACAAGAGACCCAGTACTTC
. | . | TRBJ1-1 | TRBV5-1 | CASSGYRGTEAFF | TGCGCCAGCAGCGGTTACCGGGGCACTGAAGCTTTCTTT
. | few | TRBJ2-1 | TRBV24-1 | CATRGNSYNEQFF | TGTGCCACCCGGGGCAACTCCTACAATGAGCAGTTCTTC
. | few | TRBJ1-2 | TRBV4-3 | CASSQGGEGYGYTF | TGCGCCAGCAGCCAAGGGGGGGAAGGCTATGGCTACACCTTC
TRBD2 | . | TRBJ2-1 | TRBV2 | CASSEQAGSGNEQFF | TGTGCCAGCAGTGAACAAGCGGGAAGCGGGAATGAGCAGTTCTTC
TRBD1 | few | TRBJ2-2 | TRBV7-9 | CASSSTGGRGTGELFF | TGTGCCAGCAGCTCAACAGGGGGCCGTGGCACCGGGGAGCTGTTTTTT
TRBD1 | few | TRBJ2-1 | TRBV11-2 | CASSSRTGVAYNEQFF | TGTGCCAGCAGCTCACGGACAGGGGTGGCCTACAATGAGCAGTTCTTC
. | many | TRBJ2-7 | TRBV12-3/TRBV12-4 | CASSLAKSSYEQYF | TGTGCCAGCAGTTTGGCCAAAAGCTCCTACGAGCAGTACTTC
TRBD1 | . | TRBJ1-3 | TRBV27 | CASSPRTGGRTIYF | TGTGCCAGCAGTCCCCGGACAGGGGGGCGCACCATATATTTT
. | many | TRBJ2-7 | TRBV10-3 | CAISDVRATYEQYF | TGTGCCATCAGTGATGTCAGAGCGACCTACGAGCAGTACTTC
TRBD2 | few | TRBJ2-7 | TRBV27 | CASGRLAPSYEQYF | TGTGCCAGCGGGAGACTAGCGCCTTCCTACGAGCAGTACTTC
. | few | TRBJ2-7 | TRBV5-1 | CASSLDRTSYEQYF | TGCGCCAGCAGCTTGGACAGAACCTCCTACGAGCAGTACTTC
. | few | TRBJ1-1 | TRBV7-2 | CASTPSRANTEAFF | TGTGCCAGCACCCCGAGCAGGGCGAACACTGAAGCTTTCTTT
. | few | TRBJ2-5 | TRBV11-2 | CASSLDRVGTQYF | TGTGCCAGCAGCTTAGACAGGGTCGGGACCCAGTACTTC
TRBD2 | . | TRBJ2-1 | TRBV9 | CASSVGPQRETPWNEQFF | TGTGCCAGCAGCGTAGGTCCCCAGCGGGAGACCCCTTGGAATGAGCAGTTCTTC